These 20 T cell receptor beta chains share one sample of origin, sequenced in a study of cytotoxic CD8 clonotypes in ibrutinib-treated CLL. Profiling relied on immunoSEQ multiplex PCR, and the TCRdb table lists in-frame clones only, not all of them. In the table there are about 140,000 clones, around 90% of which are singletons. The sample here was PBMCs, taken after 12 months of ibrutinib treatment. All receptors come from a human donor with chronic lymphocytic leukemia.

The chain uses TRBV19 and TRBJ1-4; D is ambiguous. CDR3 size: 14 residues. The V and J ends lost 4 bases and 4 bases respectively, with 10 bases between them. Germline V gives CDR1 LNHDA, CDR2 SQIVND (reference sequence). Written as DNA, the CDR3 is TGTGCCAGTAGTACAAAAACGATTAATGAAAAACTGTTTTTT. It yields the protein CASSTKTINEKLFF.

V and J are TRBV5-5 and TRBJ1-2; D gene unclear. The ends were cut back, 0 bases at V and 5 bases at J, with 11 bases in the middle. From germline, CDR1 is SGHKS and CDR2 YYEKEE (reference sequence). The CDR3 length is 14 residues. The CDR3 DNA reads TGTGCCAGCAGCTTGGCCGAGGGCAGTTATGGCTACACCTTC. This translates into CASSLAEGSYGYTF.

The chain is built from TRBV6-5 and TRBJ1-2, with no clear D. The CDR3 loop spans 15 amino acids. Germline V gives CDR1 MNHEY, CDR2 SVGAGI. V lost 2 bases and J lost 8, with 18 bases in between. Here the CDR3 reads CASSYTRTLTGGYTF. For the CDR3, the DNA is TGTGCCAGCAGTTACACCCGAACCCTCACGGGGGGCTACACCTTC.

V and J are TRBV19 and TRBJ2-1; 8 bases map to TRBD2. Germline CDR1 reads LNHDA; CDR2 reads SQIVND (reference sequence). With 10 bases clipped from V and 6 bases from J, the junction kept 8 bases outside the gene matches. The CDR3 spans 13 residues. CDR3 residues: CAISGMGGNEQFF. The CDR3 nucleotides are TGTGCCATTAGCGGGATGGGGGGCAATGAGCAGTTCTTC.

The chain employs TRBV27 and TRBJ2-7, with 8 bases that match TRBD1. The CDR3 is made up of 16 amino acids. Germline CDR1 MNHEY, CDR2 SMNVEV (reference sequence). The trim removed 6 bases at V and 4 bases at J, leaving 14 bases unmatched. CDR3 DNA sequence: TGTGCCAGCAGAATCCAGGGGGCGCGGGCCAGGTACGAGCAGTACTTC. It encodes CASRIQGARARYEQYF.

The chain links TRBV18 to TRBJ2-2; D remains unclear. CDR3 length: 14 residues. Trimming shortened V by 0 bases and J by 7 bases, and 9 bases separated the two germline ends. CDR1 is KGHSH and CDR2 is LQKENI in the germline V gene. The CDR3 is CASSPPSLSGELFF. The DNA of the CDR3 is TGTGCCAGCTCACCACCGAGTCTAAGCGGGGAGCTGTTTTTT.

This clone came up once. The genes are TRBV7-8 and TRBJ1-1, with 7 bases lining up with TRBD1. The germline CDR1 and CDR2 sequences are SGHVS and FQNEAQ. Trimming removed 7 bases from V and 1 base from J; junction bases left unmatched: 9. The CDR3 covers 15 residues. The CDR3 is CASTTTGQTNTEAFF. The CDR3 DNA is TGTGCCAGCACCACCACGGGACAGACGAACACTGAAGCTTTCTTT.

The chain recombines TRBV28 with TRBJ2-5; the D gene is possibly TRBD2 (6 bases). The CDR3 has 14 residues. Germline V gene lookup returns CDR1 MDHEN and CDR2 SYDVKM. Trimming removed 7 bases from V and 0 bases from J, with 12 bases in between. Here the CDR3 DNA reads TGTGCCAGCATCTGGGGCGGGGACCAAGAGACCCAGTACTTC. Protein product: CASIWGGDQETQYF.

The V gene is TRBV7-2, the J gene TRBJ2-5; D might be TRBD2 (6 bases). The V end was cut by 2 bases, the J end by 1 base, with 20 bases between. The CDR3 is 18 residues long. Germline V gene data show CDR1 as SGHTA and CDR2 as FQGNSA. CDR3 amino acids: CASSLPGLLQLTQETQYF. The DNA of the CDR3 is TGTGCCAGCAGCTTACCGGGACTTCTCCAGCTCACCCAAGAGACCCAGTACTTC.

This clone was seen a few times. The chain combines TRBV2 with TRBJ1-1; D is ambiguous. Looked up from germline, CDR1 is SNHLY and CDR2 is FYNNEI. The V end was cut by 5 bases, the J end by 1 base, with 8 bases between. This CDR3 has 13 amino acids. The chain's CDR3 is CASSLSENTEAFF. In DNA form, the CDR3 reads TGTGCCAGCAGTCTATCAGAGAACACTGAAGCTTTCTTT.

The gene calls are TRBV19 and TRBJ2-3, with TRBD2 matching over 8 bases. The CDR3 totals 13 residues. CDR1 is LNHDA and CDR2 is SQIVND in the germline V gene (reference sequence). V shed 11 bases and J 3 bases; nucleotides not matched to a gene: 7. The DNA for the CDR3 is TGTGCCGTGCGACGGGGGGGAACAGATACGCAGTATTTT. It encodes CAVRRGGTDTQYF.

The chain couples TRBV4-3 to TRBJ2-1; TRBD2 agrees at 8 bases. J lost 5 bases, V lost 4 bases, and 7 bases had no gene match. Germline V CDR1 and CDR2: LGHNA, YSLEER. The length of the CDR3 is 15 residues. The CDR3 nucleotides read TGCGCCAGCAGCCTAGGGAGACTAGCGAACAATGAGCAGTTCTTC. It is translated as CASSLGRLANNEQFF.

This chain links TRBV30 with TRBJ2-1; 8 positions match TRBD2. Germline V gene sequence: CDR1 GTSNPN, CDR2 SVGIG (reference sequence). The J segment lost 7 bases and the V segment lost 0 bases, leaving 11 bases of the junction unmatched. The CDR3 totals 16 residues. The CDR3 sequence is CAWSVSGGPVWNEQFF. CDR3 nucleotides: TGTGCCTGGAGTGTTTCGGGAGGGCCGGTATGGAATGAGCAGTTCTTC.

The chain joins TRBV7-3 to TRBJ2-1; TRBD2 agrees at 7 bases. This CDR3 is 15 amino acids long. V lost 5 bases and J lost 2; bases outside the gene matches: 6. Germline CDR1 reads SGHTA; CDR2 reads FQGTGA. CDR3 sequence: CASSPASGPYNEQFF. CDR3 in DNA: TGTGCCAGCAGCCCCGCTAGCGGACCCTACAATGAGCAGTTCTTC.

This sequence joins TRBV28 and TRBJ2-6; D not resolved. Germline lookup yields CDR1 MDHEN and CDR2 SYDVKM. V was cut by 4 bases and J by 5 bases, with 18 bases left in between. This CDR3 has 17 amino acids. As DNA, the CDR3 is TGTGCCAGCAGTTGCGTCTTGACACAAAGTCGGGCCAACGTCCTGACTTTC. Translation gives CASSCVLTQSRANVLTF.

The rearrangement links TRBV19 to TRBJ2-3, with D perhaps matching TRBD1 or TRBD2 (5 bases each). Germline V gene lookup returns CDR1 LNHDA and CDR2 SQIVND (reference sequence). CDR3 length: 15 amino acids. Between the trimmed V and J ends, which lost 6 bases and 3 bases, there was a span of 16 bases. The CDR3 protein is CASRMKDWGTDTQYF. The DNA of the CDR3 is TGTGCCAGTAGAATGAAGGATTGGGGGACAGATACGCAGTATTTT.

The rearrangement links TRBV27 to TRBJ2-7, with D uncertain. V was pared by 0 bases and J by 0 bases, with 9 bases between. Germline values: CDR1 MNHEY, CDR2 SMNVEV (reference sequence). This CDR3 is 15 amino acids long. CDR3 residues: CASSLSVGTSYEQYF. The CDR3 nucleotides read TGTGCCAGCAGTTTATCAGTCGGAACCTCCTACGAGCAGTACTTC.

This chain uses TRBV28 with TRBJ2-1; TRBD2 matches at 14 bases. The CDR3 is 15 amino acids. The germline V gene has CDR1 MDHEN and CDR2 SYDVKM. J was trimmed by 5 bases and V by 7 bases; bases with no gene match: 4. CDR3 DNA sequence: TGTGCCAGCATCCCGGGACTAGCGGGAGACAATGAGCAGTTCTTC. Translated, it gives CASIPGLAGDNEQFF.

J is TRBJ2-7 and V is TRBV28, with 7 bases matching TRBD2. V shed 2 bases, J shed 2 bases, and the junction held 3 bases outside the gene matches. The CDR3 consists of 14 residues. Germline assignment: CDR1 MDHEN and CDR2 SYDVKM. The DNA of the CDR3 is TGTGCCAGCAGTTTAGGGGAGGGGCCCTACGAGCAGTACTTC. Amino acid sequence: CASSLGEGPYEQYF.

The chain carries TRBV7-8 and TRBJ2-5; 9 bases map to TRBD1. The CDR3 sequence is 13 residues long. Unmatched junction bases numbered 1, after V lost 4 bases and J lost 4 bases. Germline CDR1 SGHVS, CDR2 FQNEAQ. CDR3 amino acids: CASSSDRGETQYF. In nucleotides, the CDR3 is TGTGCCAGCAGCTCGGACAGGGGAGAGACCCAGTACTTC.